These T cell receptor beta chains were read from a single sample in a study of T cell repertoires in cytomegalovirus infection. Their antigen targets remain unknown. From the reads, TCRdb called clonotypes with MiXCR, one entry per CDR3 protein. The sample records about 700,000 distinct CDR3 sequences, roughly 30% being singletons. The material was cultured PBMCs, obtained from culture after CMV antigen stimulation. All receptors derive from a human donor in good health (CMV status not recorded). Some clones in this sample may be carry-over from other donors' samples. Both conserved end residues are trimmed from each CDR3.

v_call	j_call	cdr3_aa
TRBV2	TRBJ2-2	ASSEEGLVNTGELF
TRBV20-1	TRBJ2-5	SARSRDRGETQY
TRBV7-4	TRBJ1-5	ASSLAVTGQPQH
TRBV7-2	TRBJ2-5	ASSETSGGAGFETQY
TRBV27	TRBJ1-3	ASSEGPARNTIY
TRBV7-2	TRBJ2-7	ASSINGGPYEQY
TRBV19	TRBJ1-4	ASTTPGVKLF
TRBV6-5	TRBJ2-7	ASSPGTSGRLKQY
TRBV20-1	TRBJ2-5	SARDLRGGKETQY
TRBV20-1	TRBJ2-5	SARPGAGETQY
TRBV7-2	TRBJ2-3	ASSPSGTYTDTQY
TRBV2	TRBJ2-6	ASSEASGTSSSGANVLT
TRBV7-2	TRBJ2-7	ASSREPTYEQY
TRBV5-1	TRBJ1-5	ASSLGTGQLNQPQH
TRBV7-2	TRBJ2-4	ASSPRQGAENIQY
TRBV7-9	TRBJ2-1	ASSLIGTSGYNEQF
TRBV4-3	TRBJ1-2	ASSQTALDVYGYT
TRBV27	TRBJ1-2	ASSPIHGGLDYGYT
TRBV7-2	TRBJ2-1	ASNPGGPVDEQF
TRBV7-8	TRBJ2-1	ASSRQGRAYNEQF
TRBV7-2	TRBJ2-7	ASSLRRATYEQY
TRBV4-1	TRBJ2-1	ASSQAEGSYNEQF
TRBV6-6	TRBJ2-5	ASSAGLQQETQY
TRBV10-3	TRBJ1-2	ASSTQGAANYGYT
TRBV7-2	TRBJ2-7	ASSFGGGGYEQY
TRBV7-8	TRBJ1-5	ASSLTLGSGQPQH
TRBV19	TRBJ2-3	ASSSRTHPVLDTQY
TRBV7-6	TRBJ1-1	ASSLGGTGFEAF
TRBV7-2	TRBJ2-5	ASSLVGYQETQY
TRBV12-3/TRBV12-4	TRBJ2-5	ASSSPGETQY
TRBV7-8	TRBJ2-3	ASSVDRETQY
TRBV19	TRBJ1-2	ASSMEGVGYT
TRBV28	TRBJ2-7	ARGPPSGAFKQY
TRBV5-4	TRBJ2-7	ASSLGRGAPPYEQY
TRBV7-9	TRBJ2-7	ASSLARGVRYEQY
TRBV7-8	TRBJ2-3	ASSYELSTDTQY
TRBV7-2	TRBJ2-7	ASSLGFSGAEQY
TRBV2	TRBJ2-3	ASGRQSTDTQY
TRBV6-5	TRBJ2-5	ASNQRGAYQETQY
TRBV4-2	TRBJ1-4	ASSPPIIGGEKLF
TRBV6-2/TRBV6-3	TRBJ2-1	ASSPTMASGFRDEQF
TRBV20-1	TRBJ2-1	SARKQVGEQF
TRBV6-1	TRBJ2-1	ASTPLAGRNEQF
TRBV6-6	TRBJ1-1	ASSYFGGGEAF
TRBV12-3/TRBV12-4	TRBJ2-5	ASSPSGRAQETQY
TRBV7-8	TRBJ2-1	ASSLAGIAGYNEQF
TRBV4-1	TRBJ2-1	ASSPSHGSAGGPHNEQF
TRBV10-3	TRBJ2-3	AIGATAGTSTDTQY
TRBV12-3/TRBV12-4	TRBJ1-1	ASSFLLNTEAF
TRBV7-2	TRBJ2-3	ASSLLAARADTQY
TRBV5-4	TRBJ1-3	ASSKQDSGNTIY
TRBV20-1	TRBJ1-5	SASPNPNQPQH
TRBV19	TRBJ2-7	ASSTGTASYEQY
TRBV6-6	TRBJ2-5	ASRSGLAGEETQY
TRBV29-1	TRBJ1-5	SVGTGGNQPQH
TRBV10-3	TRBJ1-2	AISESSNYGYT
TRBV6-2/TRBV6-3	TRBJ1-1	ASSYFVVSENTEAF
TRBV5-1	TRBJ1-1	ASSYLESFMFSEAF
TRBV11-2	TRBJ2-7	ASSFLGGTTSYEQY
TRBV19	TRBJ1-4	ASKGDLGRSATNEKLF